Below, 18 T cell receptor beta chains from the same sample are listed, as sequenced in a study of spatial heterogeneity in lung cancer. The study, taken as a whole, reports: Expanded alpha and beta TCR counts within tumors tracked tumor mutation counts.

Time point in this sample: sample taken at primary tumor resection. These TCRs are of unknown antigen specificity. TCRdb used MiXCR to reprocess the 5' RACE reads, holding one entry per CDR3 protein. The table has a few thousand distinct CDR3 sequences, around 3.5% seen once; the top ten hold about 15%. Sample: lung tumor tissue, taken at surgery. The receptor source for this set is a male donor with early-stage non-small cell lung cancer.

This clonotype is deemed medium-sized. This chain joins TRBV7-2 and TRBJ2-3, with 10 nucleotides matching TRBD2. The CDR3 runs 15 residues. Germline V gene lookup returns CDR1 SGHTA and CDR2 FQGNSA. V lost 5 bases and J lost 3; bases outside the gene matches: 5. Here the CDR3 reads CASSPNSGGTDTQYF. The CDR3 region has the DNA TGTGCCAGCAGCCCCAATAGCGGGGGGACAGATACGCAGTATTTT.

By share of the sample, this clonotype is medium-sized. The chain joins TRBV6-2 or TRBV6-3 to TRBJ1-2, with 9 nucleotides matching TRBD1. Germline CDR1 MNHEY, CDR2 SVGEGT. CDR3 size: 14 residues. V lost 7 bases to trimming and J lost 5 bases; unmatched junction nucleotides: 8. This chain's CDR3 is CASTSLTGGYGYTF. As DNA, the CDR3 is TGTGCCAGCACCTCCTTGACAGGGGGTTATGGCTACACCTTC.

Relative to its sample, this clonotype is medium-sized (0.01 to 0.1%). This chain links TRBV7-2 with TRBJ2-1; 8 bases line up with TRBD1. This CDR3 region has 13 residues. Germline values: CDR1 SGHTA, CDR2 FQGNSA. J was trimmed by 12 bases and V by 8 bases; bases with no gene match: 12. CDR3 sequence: CASSEQGAGGQFF. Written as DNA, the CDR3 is TGTGCCAGCTCAGAGCAGGGGGCGGGCGGGCAGTTCTTC.

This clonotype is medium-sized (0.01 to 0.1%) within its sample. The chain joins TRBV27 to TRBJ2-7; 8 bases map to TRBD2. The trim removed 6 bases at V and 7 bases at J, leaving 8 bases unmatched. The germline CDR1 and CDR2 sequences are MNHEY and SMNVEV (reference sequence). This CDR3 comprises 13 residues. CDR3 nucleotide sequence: TGTGCCAGCAGGCTAACCGGGACTAGGGAGCAGTACTTC. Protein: CASRLTGTREQYF.

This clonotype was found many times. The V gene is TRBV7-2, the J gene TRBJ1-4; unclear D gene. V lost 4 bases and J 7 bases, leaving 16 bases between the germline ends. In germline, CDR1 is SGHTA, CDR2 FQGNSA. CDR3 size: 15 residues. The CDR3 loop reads CASSSATAVGEKLFF. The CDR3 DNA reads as TGTGCCAGCAGCTCGGCGACGGCCGTAGGTGAAAAACTGTTTTTT.

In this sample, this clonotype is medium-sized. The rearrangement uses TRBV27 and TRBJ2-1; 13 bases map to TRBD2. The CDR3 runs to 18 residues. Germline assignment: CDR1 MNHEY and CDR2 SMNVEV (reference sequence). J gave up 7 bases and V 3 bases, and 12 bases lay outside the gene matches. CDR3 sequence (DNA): TGTGCCAGCAGTTTTACATCAGTAGGACTAGCGGGAGCAAATGAGCAGTTCTTC. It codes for CASSFTSVGLAGANEQFF.

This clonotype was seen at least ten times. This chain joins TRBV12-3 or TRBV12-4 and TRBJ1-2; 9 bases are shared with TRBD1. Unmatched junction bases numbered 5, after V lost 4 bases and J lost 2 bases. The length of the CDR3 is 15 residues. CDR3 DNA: TGTGCCAGCAGTTCCTGGGACAGGGCGAACTATGGCTACACCTTC. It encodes CASSSWDRANYGYTF.

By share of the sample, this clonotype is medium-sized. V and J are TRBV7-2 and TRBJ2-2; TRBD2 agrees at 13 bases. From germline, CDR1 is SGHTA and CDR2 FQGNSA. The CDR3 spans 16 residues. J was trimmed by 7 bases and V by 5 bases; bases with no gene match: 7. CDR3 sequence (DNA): TGTGCCAGCAGCGCTCGACTAGCGGGGGGACGCGGGGAGCTGTTTTTT. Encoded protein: CASSARLAGGRGELFF.

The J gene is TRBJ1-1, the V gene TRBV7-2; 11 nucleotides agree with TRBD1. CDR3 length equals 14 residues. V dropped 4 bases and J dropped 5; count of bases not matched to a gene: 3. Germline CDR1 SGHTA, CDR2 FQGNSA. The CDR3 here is CASSWGTGGTEAFF. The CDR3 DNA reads TGTGCCAGCAGCTGGGGGACAGGGGGAACTGAAGCTTTCTTT.

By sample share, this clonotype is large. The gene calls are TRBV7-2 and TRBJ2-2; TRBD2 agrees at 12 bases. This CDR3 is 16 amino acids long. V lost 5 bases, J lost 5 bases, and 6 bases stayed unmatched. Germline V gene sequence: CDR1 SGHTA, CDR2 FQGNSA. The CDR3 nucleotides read TGTGCCAGCAGCCCTACTAGCGGGGGGAGAACCGGGGAGCTGTTTTTT. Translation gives CASSPTSGGRTGELFF.

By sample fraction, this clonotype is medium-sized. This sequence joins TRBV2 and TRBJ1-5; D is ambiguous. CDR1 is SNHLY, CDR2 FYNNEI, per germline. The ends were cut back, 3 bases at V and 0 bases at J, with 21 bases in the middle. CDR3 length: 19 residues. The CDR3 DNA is TGTGCCAGCAGTGACCTCCGCGGAACGCCAGGATATAGCAATCAGCCCCAGCATTTT. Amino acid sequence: CASSDLRGTPGYSNQPQHF.

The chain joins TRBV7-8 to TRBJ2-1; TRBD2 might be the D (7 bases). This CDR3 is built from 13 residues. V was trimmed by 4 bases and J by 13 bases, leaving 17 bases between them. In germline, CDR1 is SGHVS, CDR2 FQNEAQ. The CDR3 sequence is CASSYQGRGFQFF. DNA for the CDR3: TGTGCCAGCAGCTATCAGGGGAGGGGATTTCAGTTCTTC.

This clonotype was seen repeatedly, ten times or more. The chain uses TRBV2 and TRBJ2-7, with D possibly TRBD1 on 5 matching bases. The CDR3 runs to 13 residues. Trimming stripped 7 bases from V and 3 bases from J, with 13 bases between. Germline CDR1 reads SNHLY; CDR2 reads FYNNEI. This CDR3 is CASMGHGDYEQYF. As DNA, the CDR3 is TGTGCCAGCATGGGGCATGGGGACTACGAGCAGTACTTC.

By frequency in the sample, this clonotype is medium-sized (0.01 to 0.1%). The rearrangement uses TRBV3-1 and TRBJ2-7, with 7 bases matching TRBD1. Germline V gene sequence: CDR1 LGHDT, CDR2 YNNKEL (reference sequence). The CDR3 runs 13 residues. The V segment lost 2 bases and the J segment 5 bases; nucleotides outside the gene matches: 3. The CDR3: CASSQNRGHEQYV. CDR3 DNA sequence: TGTGCCAGCAGCCAAAACAGGGGACACGAGCAGTACGTC.

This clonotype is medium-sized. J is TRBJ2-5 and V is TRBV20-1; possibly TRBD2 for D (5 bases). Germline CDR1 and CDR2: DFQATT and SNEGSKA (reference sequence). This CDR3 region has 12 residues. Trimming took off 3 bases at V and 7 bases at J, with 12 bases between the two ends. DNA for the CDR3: TGCAGTGCTAGTTTACTAGACGGGACCCAGTACTTC. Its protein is CSASLLDGTQYF.

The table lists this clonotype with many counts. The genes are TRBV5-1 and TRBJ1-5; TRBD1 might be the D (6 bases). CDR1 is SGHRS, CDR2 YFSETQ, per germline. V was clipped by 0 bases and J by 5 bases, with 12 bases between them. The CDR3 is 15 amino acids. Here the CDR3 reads CASSLGSGDHQPQHF. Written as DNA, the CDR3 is TGCGCCAGCAGCTTGGGGTCAGGGGACCATCAGCCCCAGCATTTT. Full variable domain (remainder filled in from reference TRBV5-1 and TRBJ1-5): KAGVTQTPRYLIKTRGQQVTLSCSPISGHRSVSWYQQTPGQGLQFLFEYFSETQRNKGNFPGRFSGRQFSNSRSEMNVSTLELGDSALYLCASSLGSGDHQPQHFGDGTRLSIL.

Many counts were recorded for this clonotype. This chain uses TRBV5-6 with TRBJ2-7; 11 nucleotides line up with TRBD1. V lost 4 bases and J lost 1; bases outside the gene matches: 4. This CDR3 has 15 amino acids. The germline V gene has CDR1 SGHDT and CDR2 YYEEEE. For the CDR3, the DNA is TGTGCCAGCAGCCCGGGGACAGGGGGGTCCTACGAGCAGTACTTC. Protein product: CASSPGTGGSYEQYF.

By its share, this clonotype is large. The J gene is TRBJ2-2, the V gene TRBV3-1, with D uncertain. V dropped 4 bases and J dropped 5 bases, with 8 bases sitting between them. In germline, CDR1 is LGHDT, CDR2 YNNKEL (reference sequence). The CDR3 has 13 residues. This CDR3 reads CASSPRATGELFF. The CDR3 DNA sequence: TGTGCCAGCAGCCCCCGCGCGACCGGGGAGCTGTTTTTT.